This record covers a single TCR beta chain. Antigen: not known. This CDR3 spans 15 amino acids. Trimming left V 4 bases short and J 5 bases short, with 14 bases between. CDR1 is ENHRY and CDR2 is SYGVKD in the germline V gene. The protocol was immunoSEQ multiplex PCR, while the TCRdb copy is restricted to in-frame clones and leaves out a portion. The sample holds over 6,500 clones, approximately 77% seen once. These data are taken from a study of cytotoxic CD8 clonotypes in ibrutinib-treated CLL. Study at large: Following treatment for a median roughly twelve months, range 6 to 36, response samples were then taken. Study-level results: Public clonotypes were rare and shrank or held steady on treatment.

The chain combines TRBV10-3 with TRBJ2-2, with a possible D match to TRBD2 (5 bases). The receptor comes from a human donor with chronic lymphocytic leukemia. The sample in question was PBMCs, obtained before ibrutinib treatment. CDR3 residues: CAISAKGAPTGELFF. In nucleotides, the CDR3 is TGTGCCATCAGTGCGAAGGGAGCTCCAACCGGGGAGCTGTTTTTT.